The source of this TCR beta chain is a study of T cell repertoires in cytomegalovirus infection. One entry per CDR3 protein, called by TCRdb with MiXCR from the reads. The sample lists fewer than 80,000 distinct CDR3 sequences, roughly 3.7% occurring once. In its sample, this clonotype was seen many times. CDR3 length equals 15 residues. The V gene's germline CDR1 is MNHEY and CDR2 SMNVEV (reference sequence). V lost 5 bases and J lost 7; bases outside the gene matches: 7. The V and J genes are TRBV27 and TRBJ1-6, with 8 bases aligning to TRBD1. This clonotype was sampled from a human donor in good health (CMV status not recorded). Some clones in this sample may be carry-over from other donors' samples. The sequencing sample was made of PBMCs. CDR3 in amino acids: CASSPWTGTNSPLHF. CDR3 sequence (DNA): TGTGCCAGCAGTCCATGGACAGGGACGAATTCACCCCTCCACTTT.